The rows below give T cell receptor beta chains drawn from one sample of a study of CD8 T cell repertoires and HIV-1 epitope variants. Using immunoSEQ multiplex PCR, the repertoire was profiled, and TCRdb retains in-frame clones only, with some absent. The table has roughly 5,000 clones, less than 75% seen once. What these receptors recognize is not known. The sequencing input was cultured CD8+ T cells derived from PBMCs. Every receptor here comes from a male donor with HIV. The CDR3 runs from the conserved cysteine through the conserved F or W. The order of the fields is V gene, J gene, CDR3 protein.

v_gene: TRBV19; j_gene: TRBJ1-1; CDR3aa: CASSPTTGGGTEAFF
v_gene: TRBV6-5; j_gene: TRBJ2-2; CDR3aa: CASSSRAGETGELFF
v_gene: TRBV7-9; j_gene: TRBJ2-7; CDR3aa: CASSSDVSAYEQYF
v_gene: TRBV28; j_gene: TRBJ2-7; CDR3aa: CASSFAGSGSITYEQYF
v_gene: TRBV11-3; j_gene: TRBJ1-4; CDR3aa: CASSPFSGGQDNEKLFF
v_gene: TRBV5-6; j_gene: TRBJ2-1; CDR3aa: CASSLEVAGQQFF
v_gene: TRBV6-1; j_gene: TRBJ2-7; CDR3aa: CASSEDGGGMWEQYF
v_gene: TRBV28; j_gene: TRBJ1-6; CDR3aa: CASSPMRRGSPLHF
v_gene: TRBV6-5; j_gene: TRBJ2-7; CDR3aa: CASSYGGGEQYF
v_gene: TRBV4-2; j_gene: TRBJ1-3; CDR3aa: CASSNGNTIYF
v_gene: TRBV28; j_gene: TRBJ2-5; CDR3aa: CASSLGWREQETQYF
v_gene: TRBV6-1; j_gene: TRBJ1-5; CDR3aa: CASSEGTGYSQPQHF
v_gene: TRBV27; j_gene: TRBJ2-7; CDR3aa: CASSLYLAGGYEQYF
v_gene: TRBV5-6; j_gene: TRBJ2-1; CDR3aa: CASSLRAEYNEQFF
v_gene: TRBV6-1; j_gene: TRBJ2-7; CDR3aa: CASNMDVTYEQYF
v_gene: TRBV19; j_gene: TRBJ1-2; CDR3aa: CASSTSDYGYTF
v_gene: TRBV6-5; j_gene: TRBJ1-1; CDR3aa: CASSWDRATEAFF
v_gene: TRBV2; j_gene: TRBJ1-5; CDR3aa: CASSEGRTQPQHF
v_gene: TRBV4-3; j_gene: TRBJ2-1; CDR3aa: CASSQEVPLAGGPNEQFF
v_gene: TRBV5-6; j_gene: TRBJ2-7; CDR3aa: CASGSGTGTYEQYF
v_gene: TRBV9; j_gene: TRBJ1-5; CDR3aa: CASSATGSNQPQHF
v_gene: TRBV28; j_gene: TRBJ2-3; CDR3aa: CASSLVDTQYF
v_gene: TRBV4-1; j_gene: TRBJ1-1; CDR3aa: CASSQDVGQGNTEAFF
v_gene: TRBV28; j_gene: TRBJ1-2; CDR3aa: CASSFGGNSYGYTF
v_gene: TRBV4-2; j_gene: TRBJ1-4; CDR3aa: CASSQGSQEELFF
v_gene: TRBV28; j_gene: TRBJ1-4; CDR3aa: CASSLGQDHEKLFF
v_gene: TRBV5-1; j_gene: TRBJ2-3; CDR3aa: CASSSRTGEGTDTQYF
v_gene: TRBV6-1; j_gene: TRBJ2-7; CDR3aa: CASSARDNGYEQYF
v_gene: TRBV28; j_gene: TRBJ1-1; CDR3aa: CASNWGAGEAFF
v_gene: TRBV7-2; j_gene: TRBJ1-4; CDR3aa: CASSRDRGNEKLFF
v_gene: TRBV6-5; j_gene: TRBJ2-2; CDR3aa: CATRTGNTGELFF
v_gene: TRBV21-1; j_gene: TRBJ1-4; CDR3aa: CASSKAHRGAKDEKLFF
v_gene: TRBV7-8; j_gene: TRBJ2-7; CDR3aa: CASSSPWERNSYEQYF
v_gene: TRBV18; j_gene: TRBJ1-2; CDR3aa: CASSPEGGLYGYTF
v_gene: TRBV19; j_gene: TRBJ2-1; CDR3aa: CASGEGSGTYNEQFF
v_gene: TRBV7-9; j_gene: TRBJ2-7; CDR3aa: CASSLGQYLREQYF
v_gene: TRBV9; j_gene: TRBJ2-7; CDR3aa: CASSGGGGADEQYF
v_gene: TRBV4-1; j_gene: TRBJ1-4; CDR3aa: CASSQDSEKLFF
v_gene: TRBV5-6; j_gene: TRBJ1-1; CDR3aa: CASSPIEDWTGRDEAFF
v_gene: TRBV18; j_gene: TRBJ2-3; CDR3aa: CASSLVGSDTQYF
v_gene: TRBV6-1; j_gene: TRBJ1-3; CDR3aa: CAALTGAGNTIYF
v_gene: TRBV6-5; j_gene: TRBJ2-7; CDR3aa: CASSPGTDEQYF
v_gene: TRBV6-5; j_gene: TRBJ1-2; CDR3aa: CASSYLVNWESGYTF
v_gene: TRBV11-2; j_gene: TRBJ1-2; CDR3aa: CASSLTPDSLFYGYTF
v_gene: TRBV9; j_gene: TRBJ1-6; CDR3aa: CASSVGSYNSPLHF
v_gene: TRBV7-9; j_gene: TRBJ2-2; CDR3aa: CASSFRGNTGELFF
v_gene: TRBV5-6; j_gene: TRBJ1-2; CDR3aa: CASSLDTYGYTF
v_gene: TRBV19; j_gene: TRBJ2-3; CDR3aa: CASSIVAGAVDTQYF
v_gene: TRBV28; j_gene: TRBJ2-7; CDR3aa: CASSPRLGDLYEQYF
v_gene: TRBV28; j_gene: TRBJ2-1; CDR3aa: CASSPPDRYNEQFF